This record covers a single T cell receptor beta chain. Its antigen is still unknown. The data are from a study of cytomegalovirus exposure and HLA in healthy donors. Study-wide results and limits: In a later analysis, compared with equally common non-associated chains, HLA-associated beta chains were more expanded. In a later analysis, a missense DCLRE1C variant was linked to TCR beta V- and J-gene trimming. It was confirmed in vitro that a few of the CMV-associated chains were specific for CMV antigens.

The donors, nominally healthy at sampling, likely had unrecorded immune exposures. V shed 4 bases and J 1 base; nucleotides not matched to a gene: 9. The CDR3 has 16 residues. CDR1 and CDR2 from the germline V gene are MDHEN and SYDVKM. The PCR used 60 Vbeta and 13 Jbeta primers. The data were produced by immunoSEQ multiplex PCR, yet TCRdb's version contains in-frame clones alone and is incomplete. The table has approximately 86,000 clones, roughly 70% seen once; the top ten hold about 3.1%. The sequencing sample was made of PBMCs. This TCR came from a middle-aged man in good health and CMV-seronegative. The rearrangement links TRBV28 to TRBJ2-7, with 8 bases that match TRBD2. CDR3 DNA: TGTGCCAGCAGTTCGGGTCGGCGGGGGGAATCCTACGAGCAGTACTTC. It is translated as CASSSGRRGESYEQYF.